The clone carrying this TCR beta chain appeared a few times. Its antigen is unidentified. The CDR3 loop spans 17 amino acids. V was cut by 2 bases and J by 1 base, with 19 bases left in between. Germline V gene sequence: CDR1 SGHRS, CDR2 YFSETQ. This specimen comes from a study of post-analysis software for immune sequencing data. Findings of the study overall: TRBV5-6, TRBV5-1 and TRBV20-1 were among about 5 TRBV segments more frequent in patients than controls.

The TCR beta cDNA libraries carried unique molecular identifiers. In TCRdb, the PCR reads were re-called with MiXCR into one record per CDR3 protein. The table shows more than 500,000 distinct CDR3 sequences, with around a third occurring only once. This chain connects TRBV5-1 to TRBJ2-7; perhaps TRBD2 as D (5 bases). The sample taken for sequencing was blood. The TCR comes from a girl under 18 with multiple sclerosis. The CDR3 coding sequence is TGCGCCAGCAGCTTTACCTCCTCAAGCGGTTTTTCCTACGAGCAGTACTTC. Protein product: CASSFTSSSGFSYEQYF.